The 13 T cell receptor beta chains below come from one sample, sequenced in a study of blood T cells in healthy people across ages. Sample-barcoded 5' priming and a J-beta primer mix drove a second PCR of about 6 to 11 cycles. TCRdb passed the 5' RACE reads through MiXCR, listing each CDR3 protein once. Among about 770,000 distinct CDR3 sequences listed, under 45% were seen once. Sequenced input: blood. Receptors originate from a man in his fifties or sixties in good health.

This rearrangement joins TRBV4-2 to TRBJ1-1; D remains unclear. CDR3 length: 14 amino acids. Germline V lookup: CDR1 LGHNA, CDR2 YNFKEQ. V lost 0 bases, J lost 5 bases, and 10 bases lay in between. The CDR3, as DNA: TGTGCCAGCAGCCAAGATATGGAGAAAACTGAAGCTTTCTTT. This translates into CASSQDMEKTEAFF.

The chain recombines TRBV5-5 with TRBJ1-2; TRBD1 aligns across 7 bases. The germline gives CDR1 SGHKS, CDR2 YYEKEE (reference sequence). There are 17 residues in the CDR3. V shed 1 base and J 4 bases; nucleotides not matched to a gene: 13. The CDR3 here is CASSLSYPTGSTYGYTF. As DNA, the CDR3 is TGTGCCAGCAGCTTGTCTTACCCGACAGGGTCTACCTATGGCTACACCTTC. The full variable domain, its missing parts supplied by reference TRBV5-5 and TRBJ1-2, is DAGVTQSPTHLIKTRGQQVTLRCSPISGHKSVSWYQQVLGQGPQFIFQYYEKEERGRGNFPDRFSARQFPNYSSELNVNALLLGDSALYLCASSLSYPTGSTYGYTFGSGTRLTVV.

The rearrangement uses TRBV2 and TRBJ2-7; 7 nucleotides line up with TRBD1. The V gene end was trimmed by 8 bases and the J gene end by 3 bases; junction bases not matched to a gene: 4. CDR1 SNHLY and CDR2 FYNNEI come from the germline V gene. The CDR3 length is 12 residues. DNA of the CDR3: TGTGCCAGCGGGGACAGCTACTACGAGCAGTACTTC. Residues: CASGDSYYEQYF.

The chain couples TRBV18 to TRBJ1-6; D uncertain. The germline V gene has CDR1 KGHSH and CDR2 LQKENI. This CDR3 is built from 14 residues. V shed 2 bases and J shed 4 bases, with 6 bases lying between them. The CDR3 coding sequence is TGTGCCAGCTCACCAACCATGTATAATTCACCCCTCCACTTT. The encoded protein is CASSPTMYNSPLHF.

The gene calls are TRBV29-1 and TRBJ1-1, with a weak D call TRBD1 (5 bases). The CDR3 is 15 residues long. Germline lookup yields CDR1 SQVTM and CDR2 ANQGSEA. The CDR3 DNA follows: TGCGGGAATAAAGGGATCCGAAGGGGAAACACTGAAGCTTTCTTT. Translated, it gives CGNKGIRRGNTEAFF.

The CDR3 region has the DNA TGCGCCAGCAGCTTGGAGGGACTAGCGAGCTCCTACAATGAGCAGTTCTTC. It codes for CASSLEGLASSYNEQFF. The chain recombines TRBV5-1 with TRBJ2-1; 10 positions agree with TRBD2. Per germline, CDR1 SGHRS and CDR2 YFSETQ. The CDR3 is 17 residues long. With V trimmed by 0 bases and J by 0 bases, 3 bases remained unmatched.

This clonotype was counted a few times. The chain combines TRBV7-3 with TRBJ1-2; no clear D. Trimming removed 0 bases from V and 7 bases from J, with 6 bases in between. CDR3 length: 12 residues. The germline V gene encodes CDR1 SGHTA and CDR2 FQGTGA. As DNA, the CDR3 is TGTGCCAGCAGCTTAACGAAGCTTGGCTACACCTTC. Amino acid sequence: CASSLTKLGYTF.

As concerns this clonotype: A much larger clone lies a single base off, so this may be a read error. This chain joins TRBV25-1 and TRBJ1-1, with 9 bases that match TRBD1. There are 14 residues in the CDR3. Per germline, CDR1 MGHDK and CDR2 SYGVNS. V dropped 6 bases and J dropped 1; count of bases not matched to a gene: 3. CDR3 region: CASRLGQGNTEAFF. CDR3 coding DNA: TGTGCCAGCAGGCTGGGACAGGGGAACACTGAAGCTTTCTTT.

The chain carries TRBV27 and TRBJ2-7; tentatively, D is TRBD1 (5 bases). The germline V and J ends were trimmed by 4 bases and 1 base, with 11 bases remaining between them. CDR1 and CDR2 from the germline V gene are MNHEY and SMNVEV (reference sequence). There are 14 residues in the CDR3. CDR3 coding DNA: TGTGCCAGCAGTTCCCAGGGATGGTCCTACGAGCAGTACTTC. It is translated as CASSSQGWSYEQYF.

The chain couples TRBV12-3 or TRBV12-4 to TRBJ2-1; weak D call: TRBD2 (5 bases). The CDR3 runs to 15 residues. V dropped 0 bases and J dropped 8 bases, with 14 bases sitting between them. For the CDR3, the DNA is TGTGCCAGCAGTTTAGCGCGGGTAGCAGTGGATGAGCAGTTCTTC. Residues: CASSLARVAVDEQFF.

This chain uses TRBV5-1 with TRBJ1-4; 9 positions agree with TRBD1. In germline, CDR1 is SGHRS, CDR2 YFSETQ. V lost 6 bases, J lost 5 bases, and 2 bases stayed unmatched. CDR3 length equals 13 residues. Here the CDR3 reads CASTDRGNEKLFF. The DNA of the CDR3 is TGCGCCAGCACCGACAGGGGGAATGAAAAACTGTTTTTT. The full variable domain, rest sourced from reference TRBV5-1 and TRBJ1-4, is KAGVTQTPRYLIKTRGQQVTLSCSPISGHRSVSWYQQTPGQGLQFLFEYFSETQRNKGNFPGRFSGRQFSNSRSEMNVSTLELGDSALYLCASTDRGNEKLFFGSGTQLSVL.

The rearrangement uses TRBV6-1 and TRBJ1-1; no definite D call. V lost 5 bases, J lost 1 base, and 8 bases lay in between. Germline CDR1 MNHNS, CDR2 SASEGT. The CDR3 totals 13 residues. The CDR3 DNA sequence: TGTGCCAGCAGTACCCGGCCGAACACTGAAGCTTTCTTT. It encodes CASSTRPNTEAFF.

This clonotype was detected a few times. This chain uses TRBV6-2 or TRBV6-3 with TRBJ2-3; D uncertain. Per germline, CDR1 MNHEY and CDR2 SVGEGT. The CDR3 sequence is 12 residues long. V was clipped by 3 bases and J by 13 bases, with 14 bases between them. CDR3 in amino acids: CASSYAKKVEYF. CDR3 nucleotide sequence: TGTGCCAGCAGTTATGCCAAAAAGGTGGAGTATTTT.